This TCR beta chain was identified during a study of blood T cell repertoires in COVID-19. Across the study: From T cells, B-cell-depleted T cells, or PBMCs came the material, which was cDNA or gDNA.

Two negative PCRs, clearance, or symptom resolution had been documented for recovered Cohort 3 donors. Using immunoSEQ multiplex PCR, the repertoire was profiled, and TCRdb retains in-frame clones only, with some absent. Of approximately 440,000 clones listed, about nine tenths are singletons. Germline CDR1 and CDR2: SNHLY and FYNNEI. The CDR3 runs to 14 residues. V shed 3 bases and J 8 bases; nucleotides not matched to a gene: 4. The clonotype was recovered from a woman in her late teens or twenties who had recovered from COVID-19. The sequenced sample was PBMCs or T cells enriched from blood (not recorded which). J is TRBJ1-4 and V is TRBV2; TRBD1 aligns across 9 bases. CDR3 amino acids: CASSDGTGMEKLFF. In nucleotides, the CDR3 is TGTGCCAGCAGTGATGGGACAGGGATGGAAAAACTGTTTTTT. Looking up the rest from reference TRBV2 and TRBJ1-4 gives the full variable domain: EPEVTQTPSHQVTQMGQEVILRCVPISNHLYFYWYRQILGQKVEFLVSFYNNEISEKSEIFDDQFSVERPDGSNFTLKIRSTKLEDSAMYFCASSDGTGMEKLFFGSGTQLSVL.